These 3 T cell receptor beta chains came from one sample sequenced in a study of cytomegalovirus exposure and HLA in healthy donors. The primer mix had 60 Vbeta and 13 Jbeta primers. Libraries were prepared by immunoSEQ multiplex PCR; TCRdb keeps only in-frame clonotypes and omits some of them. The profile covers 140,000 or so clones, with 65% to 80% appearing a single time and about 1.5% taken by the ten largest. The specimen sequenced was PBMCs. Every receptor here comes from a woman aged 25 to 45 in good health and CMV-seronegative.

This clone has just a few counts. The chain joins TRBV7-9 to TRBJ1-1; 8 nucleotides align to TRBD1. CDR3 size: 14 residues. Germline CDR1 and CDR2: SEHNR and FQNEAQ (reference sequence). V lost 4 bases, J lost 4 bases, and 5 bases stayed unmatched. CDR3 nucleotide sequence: TGTGCCAGCAGCTCTTTCACAGGGGGCACTGAAGCTTTCTTT. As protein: CASSSFTGGTEAFF. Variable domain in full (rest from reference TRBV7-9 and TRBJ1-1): DTGVSQNPRHKITKRGQNVTFRCDPISEHNRLYWYRQTLGQGPEFLTYFQNEAQLEKSRLLSDRFSAERPKGSFSTLEIQRTEQGDSAMYLCASSSFTGGTEAFFGQGTRLTVV.

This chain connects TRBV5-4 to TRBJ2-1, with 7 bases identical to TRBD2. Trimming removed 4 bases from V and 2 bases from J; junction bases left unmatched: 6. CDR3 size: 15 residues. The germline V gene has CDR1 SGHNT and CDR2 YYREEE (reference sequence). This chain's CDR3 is CASSIGGKAYNEQFF. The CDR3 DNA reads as TGTGCCAGCAGCATCGGGGGGAAAGCCTACAATGAGCAGTTCTTC.

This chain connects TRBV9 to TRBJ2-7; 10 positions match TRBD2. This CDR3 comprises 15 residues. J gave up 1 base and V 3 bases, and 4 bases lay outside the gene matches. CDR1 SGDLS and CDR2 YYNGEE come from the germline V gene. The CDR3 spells CASSAGTSESYEQYF. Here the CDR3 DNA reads TGTGCCAGCAGCGCGGGGACTAGCGAGTCCTACGAGCAGTACTTC.